The clone carrying this T cell receptor (beta chain) has at least ten counts. Libraries were prepared by immunoSEQ multiplex PCR; TCRdb keeps only in-frame clonotypes and omits some of them. The sample carries around 260,000 clones, 90% to 95% recorded once. These data come from a study of blood T cell repertoires in COVID-19. Overall study: The analysed material was cDNA or gDNA that came from T cells, B-cell-depleted T cells, or PBMCs.

The CDR3 is made up of 13 amino acids. Trimming took 5 bases from V and 0 from J, leaving 5 bases between them. The J gene is TRBJ1-3, the V gene TRBV12-3 or TRBV12-4, with unresolved D. This TCR derives from a woman in her thirties with COVID-19, enrolled during active disease. Sequencing used peripheral blood. The CDR3 is CASSRDSGNTIYF. DNA for the CDR3: TGTGCCAGCAGTCGCGACTCTGGAAACACCATATATTTT.